The source of this TCR beta chain is a study of long-term antiretroviral therapy in people with HIV. On this clone: Antigen unknown.

Researchers report immunoSEQ v3.0 was run at survey level. TCRdb's table, derived via immunoSEQ multiplex PCR, lists solely in-frame clones and lacks some. The sample holds approximately 32,000 clones, around four fifths seen once. General study results and limits: Despite increasing after ART, diversity remained lower than that of transplant donor controls.

The sample in question was unsorted PBMCs, obtained 0.3 years after starting antiretroviral therapy. The TCR comes from a man between 18 and 35 years old with HIV.

The CDR3 reads CSVTSEPYEQYF. In DNA, the CDR3 is TGCAGCGTCACTAGCGAACCCTACGAGCAGTACTTC. This chain joins TRBV29-1 and TRBJ2-7, with 7 bases lining up with TRBD2. The CDR3 length is 12 residues. The germline gives CDR1 SQVTM, CDR2 ANQGSEA. Germline trimming cut 6 bases from V and 2 bases from J; bases unmatched to any gene: 4.